These T cell receptor beta chains were read from a single sample in a study of regulatory T cells in long-lasting Graves disease. MiXCR was run by TCRdb on the multiplex PCR reads, yielding one entry per CDR3 protein. The table includes over 300,000 distinct CDR3 sequences, roughly a sixth detected once. The sample in question was peripheral blood mononuclear cells (PBMCs), obtained at new diagnosis, from a patient treated with antithyroid drugs. The receptors stem from a female donor with Graves disease. CDR3s include the opening cysteine and the closing phenylalanine or tryptophan. A D gene is named only where the DNA matches it firmly. A clone size is listed for some rows: how often the clone was seen (once, few, many), or a class if it is expanded.

many	TRBD1	TRBV11-2	TRBJ2-5	CASSPGWGQGTETQYF	TGTGCCAGCAGCCCCGGATGGGGACAGGGGACGGAGACCCAGTACTTC
many	NA	TRBV3-1	TRBJ2-7	CASSQGLASTYEQYF	TGTGCCAGCAGCCAAGGCCTAGCGAGCACCTACGAGCAGTACTTC
few	TRBD2	TRBV6-6	TRBJ2-7	CASSYSTSGGYEQYF	TGTGCCAGCAGTTACTCGACTAGCGGAGGGTACGAGCAGTACTTC
many	NA	TRBV27	TRBJ1-5	CASSLWGRGNQPQHF	TGTGCCAGCAGTTTATGGGGAAGGGGCAATCAGCCCCAGCATTTT
NA	NA	TRBV7-3	TRBJ2-2	CASSPPLTRKHRNTGELFF	TGTGCCAGCAGCCCGCCCTTGACTAGAAAACATCGAAACACCGGGGAGCTGTTTTTT
many	NA	TRBV6-1	TRBJ1-3	CASSRKVPQGTAGNTIYF	TGTGCCAGCAGTAGAAAAGTGCCCCAGGGTACAGCTGGAAACACCATATATTTT
many	TRBD1	TRBV6-2/TRBV6-3	TRBJ1-2	CASSWDRGGRGYTF	TGTGCCAGCAGTTGGGACAGGGGGGGTCGTGGCTACACCTTC
NA	TRBD2	TRBV3-1	TRBJ2-3	CASSQELVLSSGKTDTQYF	TGTGCCAGCAGCCAAGAGTTAGTGTTGTCTAGCGGGAAGACAGATACGCAGTATTTT
many	TRBD2	TRBV14	TRBJ2-1	CASSQPGAGLAMYNEQFF	TGTGCCAGCAGCCAGCCCGGGGCGGGACTAGCGATGTACAATGAGCAGTTCTTC
many	NA	TRBV11-2	TRBJ2-1	CASSSIRRGRTTMRQFF	TGTGCCAGCAGCTCCATTCGCAGGGGACGGACTACAATGAGGCAGTTCTTC
many	TRBD2	TRBV5-6	TRBJ2-3	CASSWTSGGVRGTQYF	TGTGCCAGCAGCTGGACTAGCGGGGGCGTCCGGGGTACGCAGTATTTT
NA	NA	TRBV27	TRBJ1-6	CASSSTGRSPLHF	TGTGCCAGCAGTTCTACAGGGCGTTCACCCCTCCACTTT